These T cell receptor beta chains were read from a single sample in a study of T cells after yellow fever vaccination. TCRdb redid the calling of the 5' RACE reads with MiXCR, one entry per CDR3 protein. This table holds 110,000 to 150,000 distinct CDR3 sequences, 6.6% found once. The sequencing here drew on CD4+ T cells sorted from PBMCs, taken 10 days after the yellow fever booster vaccination. Source of these receptors: a man aged 25 to 45 who received the YFV17D yellow fever vaccine. Both conserved end residues are part of each CDR3. A D gene is named only where the DNA matches it firmly. Clone size appears in some rows only: once, few, many, or a class for an expanded clone.

j_call: TRBJ2-2; d_call: TRBD2; v_call: TRBV7-6; clone_size: .; cdr3_nt: TGTGCCAGCAGCTTAGGGTCGACTAGCGGGAACACCGGGGAGCTGTTTTTT; cdr3_aa: CASSLGSTSGNTGELFF
j_call: TRBJ2-7; d_call: .; v_call: TRBV10-3; clone_size: many; cdr3_nt: TGTGCCATCAGTGAGCCAAAAGGGGAGCAGTACTTC; cdr3_aa: CAISEPKGEQYF
j_call: TRBJ2-7; d_call: .; v_call: TRBV6-5; clone_size: many; cdr3_nt: TGTGCCAGCCTCAGCGGTTACGAGCAGTACTTC; cdr3_aa: CASLSGYEQYF
j_call: TRBJ1-5; d_call: .; v_call: TRBV28; clone_size: many; cdr3_nt: TGTGCCAGCAGTTCCCCCTCCGTCGGGGGAGGGCAGCCCCAGCATTTT; cdr3_aa: CASSSPSVGGGQPQHF
j_call: TRBJ1-5; d_call: .; v_call: TRBV20-1; clone_size: few; cdr3_nt: TGCAGTGCTAGAGCAATACAGGGAAATAGCAATCAGCCCCAGCATTTT; cdr3_aa: CSARAIQGNSNQPQHF
j_call: TRBJ2-1; d_call: .; v_call: TRBV9; clone_size: .; cdr3_nt: TGTGCCAGCAGCGCGCGCTTCAATGAGCAGTTCTTC; cdr3_aa: CASSARFNEQFF
j_call: TRBJ2-7; d_call: .; v_call: TRBV5-1; clone_size: many; cdr3_nt: TGCGCCAGCAGCTTGGGGGCGGTATACGAGCAGTACTTC; cdr3_aa: CASSLGAVYEQYF
j_call: TRBJ1-2; d_call: .; v_call: TRBV11-2; clone_size: .; cdr3_nt: TGTGCCAGCAGCTTAGCGACAGGCTATGGCTACACCTTC; cdr3_aa: CASSLATGYGYTF
j_call: TRBJ2-5; d_call: TRBD2; v_call: TRBV20-1; clone_size: few; cdr3_nt: TGCAGTGCTAGAGACGGGGGGGGAGGGCGGAATGCCCAGTACTTC; cdr3_aa: CSARDGGGGRNAQYF
j_call: TRBJ1-1; d_call: .; v_call: TRBV4-2; clone_size: many; cdr3_nt: TGTGCCAGCAGCCAAGATTGGGTCGTTCGGGGGGACACTGAAGCTTTCTTT; cdr3_aa: CASSQDWVVRGDTEAFF
j_call: TRBJ2-7; d_call: .; v_call: TRBV12-3/TRBV12-4; clone_size: many; cdr3_nt: TGTGCCAGCAGTTCCCTCACCAGCTCCTACGAGCAGTACTTC; cdr3_aa: CASSSLTSSYEQYF
j_call: TRBJ1-1; d_call: TRBD1; v_call: TRBV5-4; clone_size: many; cdr3_nt: TGTGCCAGCAGGTCCGGACAGGCATCAATGAACACTGAAGCTTTCTTT; cdr3_aa: CASRSGQASMNTEAFF
j_call: TRBJ2-2; d_call: .; v_call: TRBV7-9; clone_size: many; cdr3_nt: TGTGCCAGCGTTAGCGGCACCGGGGAGCTGTTTTTT; cdr3_aa: CASVSGTGELFF
j_call: TRBJ1-2; d_call: .; v_call: TRBV7-2; clone_size: many; cdr3_nt: TGTGCCAGCAGCTTACATCAGGGACCAACTACCGGCTACACCTTC; cdr3_aa: CASSLHQGPTTGYTF
j_call: TRBJ2-7; d_call: .; v_call: TRBV4-3; clone_size: many; cdr3_nt: TGCGCCAGCAGCCAACTGGCAAGCTCCTACGAGCAGTACTTC; cdr3_aa: CASSQLASSYEQYF